The entry below gives a single T cell receptor (beta chain) sequence along with its context. What it binds is not known. This sample stems from a study of CD8+CD57+ T cells in acquired aplastic anemia. About the research overall: Sequencing produced an average of about 10.8 million reads per healthy donor for CD4+ cells. The study's findings and limits: Overlapping CD8+ CDR3 repertoires of patients and controls contained approximately 28 shared sequences.

The study profiled TCR beta VDJ and CDR3 using genomic DNA as template. Each CDR3 protein is one row after TCRdb ran MiXCR on the reads. This sample carries around 51,000 distinct CDR3 sequences, roughly 69% of them seen once, and the ten largest clones take around 36%. Germline values: CDR1 SGHKS, CDR2 YYEKEE (reference sequence). This CDR3 is built from 16 residues. Trimming removed 4 bases at V and 0 bases at J, with 14 bases between. What was sequenced was sorted CD4+, CD8+, or CD8+CD57+ T cells (not recorded which) from PBMCs. The J gene is TRBJ1-5, the V gene TRBV5-5; a weak D match, TRBD1 (6 bases). The sequence was obtained from a human donor in good health, serving as a control. CDR3 protein: CASSAGHSYSNQPQHF. The CDR3 nucleotides are TGTGCCAGCAGCGCGGGACACTCGTATAGCAATCAGCCCCAGCATTTT. Full variable domain (missing parts from reference TRBV5-5 and TRBJ1-5): DAGVTQSPTHLIKTRGQQVTLRCSPISGHKSVSWYQQVLGQGPQFIFQYYEKEERGRGNFPDRFSARQFPNYSSELNVNALLLGDSALYLCASSAGHSYSNQPQHFGDGTRLSIL.